One T cell receptor beta chain is described in this entry. This sample was taken from a study of blood T cell repertoires in COVID-19. Overall study: Samples representing acute and convalescent COVID-19 were sourced from the United States, Italy and Spain. PBMCs, B-cell-depleted T cells, or T cells provided the cDNA or gDNA that made up the material.

Profiling relied on immunoSEQ multiplex PCR, and the TCRdb table lists in-frame clones only, not all of them. The sample lists about 200,000 clones; more than 65% were seen once. The CDR3 consists of 14 residues. Germline V gene data show CDR1 as LNHDA and CDR2 as SQIVND (reference sequence). V was pared by 5 bases and J by 2 bases, with 12 bases between. This TCR was sampled from a woman aged 80 or over with acute or convalescent COVID-19. The sequenced sample was peripheral blood. The gene calls are TRBV19 and TRBJ1-1; a weak D match, TRBD1 (6 bases). CDR3 DNA sequence: TGTGCCAGTAGTGTAACGGACAGAAACACTGAAGCTTTCTTT. Its protein is CASSVTDRNTEAFF.